What follows are 24 T cell receptor beta chains derived from one specimen sequenced in a study of cytomegalovirus exposure and HLA in healthy donors. Researchers ran the PCR with 60 Vbeta and 13 Jbeta primers. Repertoires were generated with immunoSEQ multiplex PCR, while TCRdb's copy carries only in-frame clones and drops some. The table records a few hundred thousand clones, over 70% of them present only once. What was sequenced was PBMCs. The source is a woman in her fifties or sixties in good health and CMV-seropositive.

J is TRBJ2-7 and V is TRBV5-8; D is perhaps TRBD1 (6 bases). The ends were cut back, 0 bases at V and 6 bases at J, with 10 bases in the middle. Looked up from germline, CDR1 is SGHTS and CDR2 is YDEGEE. The CDR3 sequence is 13 residues long. The CDR3 nucleotides read TGTGCCAGCAGCTTGGCCCGCAGGGGCGAGCAGTACTTC. It specifies CASSLARRGEQYF. Looking up the rest from reference TRBV5-8 and TRBJ2-7 gives the full variable domain: EAGVTQSPTHLIKTRGQQATLRCSPISGHTSVYWYQQALGLGLQFLLWYDEGEERNRGNFPPRFSGRQFPNYSSELNVNALELEDSALYLCASSLARRGEQYFGPGTRLTVT.

The chain couples TRBV11-2 to TRBJ2-3; D remains unclear. CDR1 and CDR2 from the germline V gene are SGHAT and FQNNGV. Trimming stripped 2 bases from V and 0 bases from J, with 18 bases between. The CDR3 covers 18 residues. DNA of the CDR3: TGTGCCAGCAGCTTACTCCCGACAAACTGGGCTAGCACAGATACGCAGTATTTT. Protein product: CASSLLPTNWASTDTQYF.

This clone was picked up one time. The rearrangement uses TRBV19 and TRBJ1-1; 8 nucleotides match TRBD1. This CDR3 is built from 16 residues. Per germline, CDR1 LNHDA and CDR2 SQIVND (reference sequence). J gave up 2 bases and V 3 bases, and 8 bases lay outside the gene matches. The CDR3 nucleotides are TGTGCCAGTAGTATTGTTGCAGGGGGCCCTAACACTGAAGCTTTCTTT. It translates to CASSIVAGGPNTEAFF. Filled out from reference TRBV19 and TRBJ1-1, the complete variable domain reads DGGITQSPKYLFRKEGQNVTLSCEQNLNHDAMYWYRQDPGQGLRLIYYSQIVNDFQKGDIAEGYSVSREKKESFPLTVTSAQKNPTAFYLCASSIVAGGPNTEAFFGQGTRLTVV.

This chain joins TRBV7-3 and TRBJ1-1, with D unresolved. The CDR3 is made up of 13 amino acids. The germline CDR1 and CDR2 sequences are SGHTA and FQGTGA. V lost 0 bases, J lost 2 bases, and 4 bases lay in between. CDR3 protein: CASSLTQNTEAFF. The CDR3 nucleotides read TGTGCCAGCAGCTTAACCCAAAACACTGAAGCTTTCTTT.

The rearrangement joins TRBV29-1 to TRBJ2-5; D may be TRBD2 (6 bases). The CDR3 consists of 12 residues. Germline V lookup: CDR1 SQVTM, CDR2 ANQGSEA. V shed 3 bases and J shed 11 bases, with 16 bases lying between them. CDR3 loop: CSVDGVGGEQYF. CDR3 DNA sequence: TGCAGCGTTGATGGCGTCGGAGGGGAGCAGTACTTC.

CDR3 coding DNA: TGTGCCAGCAGCTCACCCGGGACTCCTGCAGGAGAGACCCAGTACTTC. Encoded protein: CASSSPGTPAGETQYF. The chain recombines TRBV5-5 with TRBJ2-5; possibly TRBD2 for D (6 bases). The CDR3 is 16 amino acids. V was pared by 3 bases and J by 4 bases, with 19 bases between. From germline, CDR1 is SGHKS and CDR2 YYEKEE (reference sequence).

Points on this clone: The germline gene is not matched at one end of the junction; a read error may be the cause. The chain carries TRBV7-9 and TRBJ2-3; D perhaps matches TRBD2 (6 bases). CDR3 length: 16 residues. Germline V gene data show CDR1 as SEHNR and CDR2 as FQNEAQ (reference sequence). The CDR3 region is CSSSLARGNYLDTQYF. The CDR3 region has the DNA TGTTCCAGCAGCTTAGCCCGCGGGAATTATCTAGATACGCAGTATTTT.

The chain combines TRBV6-6 with TRBJ2-7; 11 nucleotides match TRBD2. The CDR3 consists of 14 residues. In germline, CDR1 is MNHNY, CDR2 SVGAGI (reference sequence). V gave up 8 bases and J gave up 6 bases; unmatched junction bases: 9. The CDR3 region is CASLSTSGVSEQYF. In nucleotides, the CDR3 is TGTGCCAGCCTCTCGACTAGCGGGGTATCCGAGCAGTACTTC.

The rearrangement joins TRBV15 to TRBJ2-3, with D possibly matching TRBD1 (6 bases). The CDR3 is 15 residues long. The V end lost 0 bases, the J end lost 1 base, and 8 bases lay between the germline ends. Germline V gene data show CDR1 as LNHNV and CDR2 as YYDKDF (reference sequence). Here the CDR3 DNA reads TGTGCCACCAGCAGAGAATCAGGGGGCACAGATACGCAGTATTTT. Protein product: CATSRESGGTDTQYF. Looking up the rest from reference TRBV15 and TRBJ2-3 gives the full variable domain: DAMVIQNPRYQVTQFGKPVTLSCSQTLNHNVMYWYQQKSSQAPKLLFHYYDKDFNNEADTPDNFQSRRPNTSFCFLDIRSPGLGDTAMYLCATSRESGGTDTQYFGPGTRLTVL.

This chain connects TRBV13 to TRBJ2-3, with 8 bases fitting TRBD2. This CDR3 contains 14 residues. V lost 2 bases to trimming and J lost 4 bases; unmatched junction nucleotides: 2. Germline CDR1 is PRHDT and CDR2 is FYEKMQ (reference sequence). This CDR3 reads CASSLRAGADTQYF. The CDR3 DNA reads as TGTGCCAGCAGCTTAAGAGCGGGAGCAGATACGCAGTATTTT.

The rearrangement joins TRBV9 to TRBJ2-1, with 10 nucleotides matching TRBD2. CDR3 length equals 16 residues. Trimming took 0 bases from V and 1 from J; bases not matched to a gene: 1. Per the germline V gene, CDR1 is SGDLS and CDR2 is YYNGEE. The CDR3 region is CASSVAAGGSYNEQFF. The CDR3 bases are TGTGCCAGCAGCGTAGCAGCGGGAGGGTCCTACAATGAGCAGTTCTTC.

The chain recombines TRBV5-1 with TRBJ1-2, with D perhaps TRBD1 (6 bases). The CDR3 contains 14 residues. Germline CDR1 and CDR2: SGHRS and YFSETQ. The V gene lost 3 bases and the J gene lost 5 bases, with 14 bases spanning the gap. The CDR3 region is CASSYGQRWYGYTF. The DNA of the CDR3 is TGCGCCAGCAGCTACGGACAGCGATGGTATGGCTACACCTTC.

The J gene is TRBJ1-6, the V gene TRBV4-1, with D hard to call. The V gene's germline CDR1 is MGHRA and CDR2 YSYEKL. V was shortened by 1 base and J by 7 bases, with 11 bases between the two germline ends. This CDR3 region has 15 residues. The CDR3: CASSQGGYLNSPLHF. In nucleotides, the CDR3 is TGCGCCAGCAGCCAAGGCGGGTACTTGAATTCACCCCTCCACTTT.

This chain connects TRBV10-1 to TRBJ2-1, with 7 positions matching TRBD2. Germline lookup yields CDR1 WNHNN and CDR2 SYGVQD (reference sequence). The CDR3 contains 14 residues. The V gene end was trimmed by 2 bases and the J gene end by 7 bases; junction bases not matched to a gene: 5. The DNA for the CDR3 is TGCGCCAGCAGTGAGAGGAGTAGCGGGAATGAGCAGTTCTTC. It translates to CASSERSSGNEQFF.

This chain uses TRBV27 with TRBJ2-1; a possible D gene is TRBD2 (5 bases). There are 12 residues in the CDR3. Trimming removed 6 bases from V and 3 bases from J, with 6 bases in between. CDR1 and CDR2 (germline): MNHEY, SMNVEV (reference sequence). CDR3 bases: TGTGCCAGCAGCCGGGACTACAATGAGCAGTTCTTC. It codes for CASSRDYNEQFF.

The chain couples TRBV19 to TRBJ2-7; 7 bases line up with TRBD2. The CDR3 length is 16 residues. Germline CDR1 LNHDA, CDR2 SQIVND (reference sequence). With 8 bases clipped from V and 5 bases from J, the junction kept 18 bases outside the gene matches. CDR3 nucleotide sequence: TGTGCCAGTGGGGCGCGGGGACTAAATCAAAAAGACGAGCAGTACTTC. Amino acids: CASGARGLNQKDEQYF.

Of note for this clone: At one end, the junction sequence differs from germline, possibly due to a read error. The chain employs TRBV6-1 and TRBJ2-4; 8 bases line up with TRBD1. The CDR3 has 14 residues. CDR1 and CDR2 from the germline V gene are MNHNS and SASEGT. The chain's CDR3 is CASNRQGTKNIQYF. For the CDR3, the DNA is TGTGCCAGCAATAGACAGGGGACCAAGAACATTCAGTACTTC.

The chain carries TRBV19 and TRBJ2-5, with D tentatively TRBD2 (5 bases). The CDR3 loop spans 13 amino acids. The V gene's germline CDR1 is LNHDA and CDR2 SQIVND (reference sequence). This CDR3 is CAQRPQSIETQYF. CDR3 bases: TGTGCTCAGCGGCCACAGTCAATCGAGACCCAGTACTTC.

The CDR3 sequence: CASSLQGIAEAFF. The CDR3 DNA reads as TGTGCCAGCAGTTTACAGGGGATCGCTGAAGCTTTCTTT. The gene calls are TRBV28 and TRBJ1-1; D may be TRBD1 (6 bases). Trimming removed 2 bases at V and 6 bases at J, with 10 bases between. The length of the CDR3 is 13 residues. Germline V lookup: CDR1 MDHEN, CDR2 SYDVKM.

In this sample, this clone turned up once. The sample contains more than one DNA sequence encoding this CDR3. The rearrangement joins TRBV27 to TRBJ2-3; 12 nucleotides match TRBD2. V was clipped by 2 bases and J by 3 bases; unmatched bases: 0. Germline lookup yields CDR1 MNHEY and CDR2 SMNVEV (reference sequence). The CDR3 sequence is 15 residues long. CDR3 bases: TGTGCCAGCAGTTTACTAGCGGGAGGGACAGATACGCAGTATTTT. It translates to CASSLLAGGTDTQYF.

In its sample, this clone was seen a few times. The rearrangement uses TRBV4-1 and TRBJ2-2; 11 bases are a match to TRBD2. The CDR3 has 17 amino acids. Germline V gene data show CDR1 as MGHRA and CDR2 as YSYEKL. The J segment lost 6 bases and the V segment lost 2 bases, leaving 8 bases of the junction unmatched. The CDR3 bases are TGCGCCAGCAGCCAAATTCCGGGACTAGCGGTCCCCGGGGAGCTGTTTTTT. Translating gives CASSQIPGLAVPGELFF.

The sample holds a few counts of this clone. V usage is TRBV4-1 and J usage is TRBJ2-7, with TRBD2 matching over 10 bases. The CDR3 has 15 residues. V gave up 0 bases and J gave up 9 bases; unmatched junction bases: 8. Germline-derived CDR1 and CDR2 are MGHRA and YSYEKL. The CDR3 spells CASSQDTSGNVGQYF. The CDR3, as DNA: TGCGCCAGCAGCCAAGATACTAGCGGGAATGTTGGGCAGTACTTC.

There are a few counts of this clone. J is TRBJ1-2 and V is TRBV6-5; TRBD1 matches at 9 bases. With V trimmed by 7 bases and J by 4 bases, 4 bases remained unmatched. CDR1 and CDR2 from the germline V gene are MNHEY and SVGAGI. CDR3 length: 13 residues. The CDR3 bases are TGTGCCAGCACCCGGGACAGGGCCTATGGCTACACCTTC. This codes for CASTRDRAYGYTF.

V and J are TRBV6-5 and TRBJ2-3; 7 bases are a match to TRBD1. The V segment lost 5 bases and the J segment 4 bases; nucleotides outside the gene matches: 3. CDR3 size: 13 residues. CDR1 and CDR2 from the germline V gene are MNHEY and SVGAGI. CDR3 sequence: CASSATGSDTQYF. In DNA form, the CDR3 reads TGTGCCAGCAGTGCGACAGGGTCAGATACGCAGTATTTT.